Listed below are T cell receptor beta chains from one sample, sequenced in a study of preoperative IRX-2 immunotherapy in early breast cancer. Profiling relied on immunoSEQ multiplex PCR, and the TCRdb table lists in-frame clones only, not all of them. The sample contains over 20,000 clones, more than 80% of which appear only once. The input for sequencing was lymph node tissue, taken after IRX-2 immunotherapy. The receptors were sampled from a human donor with breast cancer. CDR3s include the opening cysteine and the closing phenylalanine or tryptophan. A D gene is named only where the DNA matches it firmly. Rows may omit the clone size; those that give it use once, few, many or a size class.

v_gene: TRBV11-3
d_gene: TRBD2
abundance: once
j_gene: TRBJ2-4
CDR3aa: CASSLVASGSKNIQYF
CDR3nt: TGTGCCAGCAGCTTAGTGGCTAGCGGGTCCAAAAACATTCAGTACTTC

v_gene: TRBV5-1
d_gene: TRBD1
abundance: once
j_gene: TRBJ1-6
CDR3aa: CASSQRQGAENSPLHF
CDR3nt: TGCGCCAGCAGCCAAAGGCAGGGGGCAGAAAATTCACCCCTCCACTTT

v_gene: TRBV30
d_gene: -
abundance: -
j_gene: TRBJ2-7
CDR3aa: CAWTRQGGYEQYF
CDR3nt: TGTGCCTGGACACGGCAGGGGGGATACGAGCAGTACTTC

v_gene: TRBV29-1
d_gene: -
abundance: few
j_gene: TRBJ1-1
CDR3aa: CSVGHLNTEAFF
CDR3nt: TGCAGCGTTGGACACTTGAACACTGAAGCTTTCTTT

v_gene: TRBV6-8
d_gene: -
abundance: -
j_gene: TRBJ1-5
CDR3aa: CAISQTDGNQPQHF
CDR3nt: TGTGCCATCAGCCAGACAGACGGCAATCAGCCCCAGCATTTT

v_gene: TRBV18
d_gene: TRBD1
abundance: -
j_gene: TRBJ1-2
CDR3aa: CASSPPGRGIIYGYTF
CDR3nt: TGTGCCAGCTCACCACCGGGCAGGGGGATAATCTATGGCTACACCTTC

v_gene: TRBV19
d_gene: -
abundance: -
j_gene: TRBJ2-2
CDR3aa: CASALGSRTGELFF
CDR3nt: TGTGCCAGCGCCCTGGGCAGCAGGACCGGGGAGCTGTTTTTT

v_gene: TRBV10-2
d_gene: -
abundance: -
j_gene: TRBJ2-1
CDR3aa: CASSEYAANEQFF
CDR3nt: TGCGCCAGCAGTGAGTACGCGGCTAATGAGCAGTTCTTC

v_gene: TRBV19
d_gene: -
abundance: -
j_gene: TRBJ2-7
CDR3aa: CASKRYSTGDYEQYF
CDR3nt: TGTGCCAGTAAAAGGTATTCCACGGGGGATTACGAGCAGTACTTC

v_gene: TRBV6-8
d_gene: -
abundance: -
j_gene: TRBJ2-6
CDR3aa: CASSGGTSSGANVLTF
CDR3nt: TGTGCCAGCAGTGGAGGGACATCCTCTGGGGCCAACGTCCTGACTTTC

v_gene: TRBV30
d_gene: -
abundance: -
j_gene: TRBJ1-1
CDR3aa: CAWRVAMNTEAFF
CDR3nt: TGTGCCTGGAGGGTAGCCATGAACACTGAAGCTTTCTTT

v_gene: TRBV19
d_gene: TRBD1
abundance: -
j_gene: TRBJ1-1
CDR3aa: CASSYRGPDTEAFF
CDR3nt: TGTGCCAGTAGTTACAGGGGTCCCGACACTGAAGCTTTCTTT

v_gene: TRBV19
d_gene: TRBD2
abundance: once
j_gene: TRBJ2-1
CDR3aa: CASSLLAGATYNEQFF
CDR3nt: TGTGCCAGTAGTTTACTAGCGGGGGCCACCTACAATGAGCAGTTCTTC

v_gene: TRBV18
d_gene: -
abundance: -
j_gene: TRBJ2-4
CDR3aa: CASSPGGDKNIQYF
CDR3nt: TGTGCCAGCTCACCAGGCGGAGACAAAAACATTCAGTACTTC

v_gene: TRBV7-4
d_gene: -
abundance: -
j_gene: TRBJ2-7
CDR3aa: CASSSQQAREQYF
CDR3nt: TGTGCCAGCAGCTCACAACAGGCCCGGGAGCAGTACTTC

v_gene: TRBV6-8
d_gene: -
abundance: -
j_gene: TRBJ1-1
CDR3aa: CASSPQGAGNTEAFF
CDR3nt: TGTGCCAGCAGTCCCCAGGGCGCAGGGAACACTGAAGCTTTCTTT

v_gene: TRBV6-8
d_gene: -
abundance: -
j_gene: TRBJ1-3
CDR3aa: CATNPYEGRNTIYF
CDR3nt: TGTGCCACCAATCCCTACGAGGGTAGAAACACCATATATTTT

v_gene: TRBV11-3
d_gene: -
abundance: once
j_gene: TRBJ1-1
CDR3aa: CASSALTVNTEAFF
CDR3nt: TGTGCCAGCAGCGCCTTGACAGTGAACACTGAAGCTTTCTTT

v_gene: TRBV18
d_gene: TRBD1
abundance: -
j_gene: TRBJ1-6
CDR3aa: CASSPTGEGASPLHF
CDR3nt: TGTGCCAGCTCACCTACAGGGGAAGGTGCTTCACCCCTCCACTTT

v_gene: TRBV19
d_gene: -
abundance: -
j_gene: TRBJ1-6
CDR3aa: CASSIVKGADGAYNSPLHF
CDR3nt: TGTGCCAGTAGTATAGTTAAGGGCGCAGATGGCGCTTATAATTCACCCCTCCACTTT

v_gene: TRBV28
d_gene: -
abundance: -
j_gene: TRBJ1-2
CDR3aa: CASSLNGGYKDGYTF
CDR3nt: TGTGCCAGCAGTTTAAACGGGGGCTATAAAGATGGCTACACCTTC

v_gene: TRBV29-1
d_gene: TRBD1
abundance: -
j_gene: TRBJ1-1
CDR3aa: CSAREGANTEAFF
CDR3nt: TGCAGCGCCCGGGAGGGGGCGAACACTGAAGCTTTCTTT

v_gene: TRBV11-3
d_gene: -
abundance: -
j_gene: TRBJ2-1
CDR3aa: CASKWGNEYNEQFF
CDR3nt: TGTGCCAGCAAATGGGGGAATGAGTACAATGAGCAGTTCTTC

v_gene: TRBV6-8
d_gene: -
abundance: -
j_gene: TRBJ1-5
CDR3aa: CASARGNNQPQHF
CDR3nt: TGTGCCAGCGCCAGGGGAAATAATCAGCCCCAGCATTTT

v_gene: TRBV30
d_gene: -
abundance: -
j_gene: TRBJ1-1
CDR3aa: CAWSVTGYTEAFF
CDR3nt: TGTGCCTGGAGTGTTACAGGGTACACTGAAGCTTTCTTT

v_gene: TRBV18
d_gene: TRBD2
abundance: -
j_gene: TRBJ2-5
CDR3aa: CASSPGTSGQETQYF
CDR3nt: TGTGCCAGCTCACCAGGGACTAGCGGGCAAGAGACCCAGTACTTC

v_gene: TRBV6-1
d_gene: -
abundance: few
j_gene: TRBJ1-6
CDR3aa: CASSEGGRPPLHF
CDR3nt: TGTGCCAGCAGTGAAGGGGGTAGGCCACCCCTCCACTTT

v_gene: TRBV19
d_gene: TRBD1
abundance: -
j_gene: TRBJ2-1
CDR3aa: CATRDRGTNEQFF
CDR3nt: TGTGCCACCCGGGACAGGGGAACCAATGAGCAGTTCTTC

v_gene: TRBV15
d_gene: -
abundance: -
j_gene: TRBJ2-3
CDR3aa: CATPTRDNTDTQYF
CDR3nt: TGTGCCACCCCGACTAGAGACAACACAGATACGCAGTATTTT

v_gene: TRBV19
d_gene: -
abundance: -
j_gene: TRBJ1-1
CDR3aa: CASSTVPNGAFF
CDR3nt: TGTGCCAGTAGTACCGTCCCAAATGGGGCTTTCTTT

v_gene: TRBV18
d_gene: -
abundance: -
j_gene: TRBJ2-5
CDR3aa: CASSPPSSGKTQYF
CDR3nt: TGTGCCAGCTCACCACCGTCCAGTGGCAAGACCCAGTACTTC